The 17 T cell receptor beta chains below were found in one sample sequenced in a study of shared clonotypes between healthy human individuals. Method: immunoSEQ multiplex PCR; TCRdb's copy keeps in-frame clones and lacks some. This table has about 2.4 million clones, 80% to 95% appearing once. What was sequenced was naive CD4+ T cells from PBMCs. Subset defined: CD45RA+ positively selected. The receptors here all came from a man aged 18 to 29 in good health. Some clones in this sample may be carry-over from other donors' samples.

The J gene is TRBJ2-1, the V gene TRBV7-9; D ambiguous. Germline loops: CDR1 SEHNR, CDR2 FQNEAQ (reference sequence). Trimming removed 5 bases from V and 2 bases from J, with 10 bases in between. This CDR3 is built from 14 residues. The CDR3 nucleotides read TGTGCCAGCAGCCCTGCTCTGACCTACAATGAGCAGTTCTTC. Translating gives CASSPALTYNEQFF.

The CDR3 loop is CASSRETGNQPQHF. The DNA of the CDR3 is TGTGCCAGTAGTAGAGAGACAGGTAATCAGCCCCAGCATTTT. This chain joins TRBV19 and TRBJ1-5; TRBD1 is a possible D gene (6 bases). Germline lookup yields CDR1 LNHDA and CDR2 SQIVND (reference sequence). This CDR3 comprises 14 residues. Trimming pared 4 bases from V and 4 bases from J, leaving 11 bases between.

In DNA form, the CDR3 reads TGTGCCAGCAGCCAAATAGCGGGAGGGCGGTTGGAGCAGTACTTC. It encodes CASSQIAGGRLEQYF. The chain employs TRBV28 and TRBJ2-7; 11 bases are a match to TRBD2. V lost 6 bases, J lost 7 bases, and 11 bases stayed unmatched. CDR3 length equals 15 residues. The germline gives CDR1 MDHEN, CDR2 SYDVKM.

This clone was detected once. This sequence joins TRBV7-6 and TRBJ1-1; D might be TRBD1 (5 bases). This CDR3 region has 14 residues. V lost 4 bases and J 1 base, leaving 10 bases between the germline ends. Germline V CDR1 and CDR2: SGHVS, FNYEAQ. In DNA, the CDR3 is TGTGCCAGCAGCTCCGGGACTCAGAACACTGAAGCTTTCTTT. This gives the protein CASSSGTQNTEAFF.

The chain recombines TRBV9 with TRBJ2-7, with 10 bases lining up with TRBD1. The germline gives CDR1 SGDLS, CDR2 YYNGEE. J was trimmed by 0 bases and V by 0 bases; bases with no gene match: 3. The CDR3 runs to 16 residues. The CDR3 loop is CASSVGQGASSYEQYF. DNA of the CDR3: TGTGCCAGCAGCGTAGGACAGGGGGCCAGCTCCTACGAGCAGTACTTC.

Remarks on this clone: Other DNA sequences in the same sample also yield this CDR3. The chain has TRBV7-2 and TRBJ2-7; TRBD2 matches 7 bases. The trim removed 4 bases at V and 1 base at J, leaving 7 bases unmatched. CDR1 and CDR2 from the germline V gene are SGHTA and FQGNSA. CDR3 length: 15 residues. CDR3 protein: CASSSLWGGSYEQYF. CDR3 nucleotides: TGTGCCAGCAGCTCCCTTTGGGGGGGATCCTACGAGCAGTACTTC.

The rearrangement uses TRBV6-1 and TRBJ1-4; D gene uncertain. There are 17 residues in the CDR3. Between the trimmed V and J ends, which lost 0 bases and 1 base, there was a span of 12 bases. Per the germline V gene, CDR1 is MNHNS and CDR2 is SASEGT. Here the CDR3 reads CASSEARRPITNEKLFF. CDR3 nucleotides: TGTGCCAGCAGTGAAGCGAGAAGACCTATAACTAATGAAAAACTGTTTTTT.

V and J are TRBV27 and TRBJ1-4; 8 bases fit TRBD1. The CDR3 loop spans 13 amino acids. V trimming: 9 bases; J trimming: 5 bases; junction bases outside the gene matches: 5. The germline CDR1 and CDR2 sequences are MNHEY and SMNVEV (reference sequence). The CDR3 nucleotides are TGTGCCAGTACGACAGGGGCCAATGAAAAACTGTTTTTT. Protein product: CASTTGANEKLFF.

About this clone: Other nucleotide sequences from this sample produce the same CDR3. The chain links TRBV5-1 to TRBJ1-4; 10 positions match TRBD1. This CDR3 spans 14 amino acids. V lost 2 bases, J lost 7 bases, and 2 bases stayed unmatched. Germline lookup yields CDR1 SGHRS and CDR2 YFSETQ. The CDR3 protein is CASSLGTGVEKLFF. CDR3 DNA sequence: TGCGCCAGCAGCTTAGGGACAGGGGTTGAAAAACTGTTTTTT.

The gene calls are TRBV5-4 and TRBJ2-3; TRBD2 might be the D (5 bases). The CDR3 runs to 15 residues. CDR1 SGHNT and CDR2 YYREEE come from the germline V gene (reference sequence). V lost 0 bases and J lost 0, with 8 bases in between. This CDR3 is CASSLVALSTDTQYF. CDR3 nucleotide sequence: TGTGCCAGCAGCTTGGTAGCGCTTAGCACAGATACGCAGTATTTT. The whole variable domain, filled in from reference TRBV5-4 and TRBJ2-3, reads ETGVTQSPTHLIKTRGQQVTLRCSSQSGHNTVSWYQQALGQGPQFIFQYYREEENGRGNFPPRFSGLQFPNYSSELNVNALELDDSALYLCASSLVALSTDTQYFGPGTRLTVL.

This clone was detected once. V is TRBV5-1 and J is TRBJ2-3; D not resolved. Between the trimmed V and J ends, which lost 2 bases and 5 bases, there was a span of 12 bases. Germline V lookup: CDR1 SGHRS, CDR2 YFSETQ. CDR3 length equals 14 residues. CDR3: CASSFTLTLDTQYF. CDR3 sequence (DNA): TGCGCCAGCAGCTTTACACTAACCTTAGATACGCAGTATTTT.

V is TRBV18 and J is TRBJ1-1; D is unclear. CDR1 KGHSH and CDR2 LQKENI come from the germline V gene. The CDR3 extends over 15 amino acids. Deletions cut 1 base from V and 5 bases from J, with 14 bases between. CDR3 nucleotides: TGTGCCAGCTCACCACTTGTTCCCGGTGAGACTGAAGCTTTCTTT. Translated: CASSPLVPGETEAFF.

The V gene is TRBV5-6, the J gene TRBJ2-7; D assignment may be TRBD1 or TRBD2 (5 bases each). The V end was cut by 5 bases, the J end by 7 bases, with 22 bases between. The CDR3 contains 15 residues. CDR1 and CDR2 (germline): SGHDT, YYEEEE. CDR3 protein: CASRTAGLGTGEQYF. The CDR3, as DNA: TGTGCCAGCAGGACTGCAGGGTTAGGGACGGGGGAGCAGTACTTC.

The chain joins TRBV27 to TRBJ1-6; TRBD1 agrees at 8 bases. Germline V gene data show CDR1 as MNHEY and CDR2 as SMNVEV (reference sequence). CDR3 length equals 15 residues. Germline trimming cut 2 bases from V and 7 bases from J; bases unmatched to any gene: 4. The CDR3 reads CASSLVYRGNSPLHF. CDR3 in DNA: TGTGCCAGCAGTTTAGTTTACAGGGGGAATTCACCCCTCCACTTT.

The rearrangement links TRBV5-1 to TRBJ2-2, with a weak D call TRBD1 (5 bases). V gave up 4 bases and J gave up 6 bases, with 16 bases separating them. The CDR3 consists of 15 residues. The germline V gene has CDR1 SGHRS and CDR2 YFSETQ. Here the CDR3 reads CASSDRIVGAGELFF. The CDR3 region has the DNA TGCGCCAGCAGCGACCGTATTGTAGGGGCCGGGGAGCTGTTTTTT.

V gene TRBV15 combines with J gene TRBJ2-1, with 10 bases matching TRBD2. The germline CDR1 and CDR2 sequences are LNHNV and YYDKDF (reference sequence). CDR3 length: 13 amino acids. V lost 9 bases and J lost 5; bases outside the gene matches: 4. The CDR3 DNA reads as TGTGCCACAGGGACTAGCGACCACAATGAGCAGTTCTTC. Its translation is CATGTSDHNEQFF.

V and J are TRBV28 and TRBJ1-2; 7 positions agree with TRBD1. Germline-derived CDR1 and CDR2 are MDHEN and SYDVKM. The CDR3 extends over 13 amino acids. The V and J ends lost 5 bases and 6 bases, in that order; junction bases with no gene match: 6. The CDR3 reads CASSRTGEDGYTF. CDR3 DNA sequence: TGTGCCAGCAGTAGGACAGGTGAGGATGGCTACACCTTC.